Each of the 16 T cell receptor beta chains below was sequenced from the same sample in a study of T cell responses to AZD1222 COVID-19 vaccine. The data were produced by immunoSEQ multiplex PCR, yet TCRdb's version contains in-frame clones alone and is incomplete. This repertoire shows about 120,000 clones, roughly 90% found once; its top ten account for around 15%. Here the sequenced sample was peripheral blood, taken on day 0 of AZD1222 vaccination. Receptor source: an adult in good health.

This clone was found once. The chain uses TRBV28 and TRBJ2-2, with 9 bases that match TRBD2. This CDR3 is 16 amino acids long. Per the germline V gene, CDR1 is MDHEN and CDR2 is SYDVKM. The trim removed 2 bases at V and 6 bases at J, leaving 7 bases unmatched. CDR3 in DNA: TGTGCCAGCAGTTTAAGGGCGGGAGGGCTTTCCGGGGAGCTGTTTTTT. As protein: CASSLRAGGLSGELFF. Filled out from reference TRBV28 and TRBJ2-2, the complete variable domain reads DVKVTQSSRYLVKRTGEKVFLECVQDMDHENMFWYRQDPGLGLRLIYFSYDVKMKEKGDIPEGYSVSREKKERFSLILESASTNQTSMYLCASSLRAGGLSGELFFGEGSRLTVL.

The CDR3 reads CASSPQLGGYGYTF. As DNA, the CDR3 is TGTGCCAGCAGTCCCCAATTAGGAGGCTATGGCTACACCTTC. This chain connects TRBV6-5 to TRBJ1-2; D gene uncertain. Germline V lookup: CDR1 MNHEY, CDR2 SVGAGI. The CDR3 consists of 14 residues. V was trimmed by 5 bases and J by 4 bases, leaving 14 bases between them.

The CDR3 region is CASSDRRDGTSFVEAFF. The CDR3 nucleotides read TGTGCCAGCAGCGATAGGAGAGACGGGACTAGCTTTGTTGAAGCTTTCTTT. The chain is built from TRBV9 and TRBJ1-1; tentatively, D is TRBD1 (5 bases). Germline lookup yields CDR1 SGDLS and CDR2 YYNGEE. The V end was cut by 3 bases, the J end by 7 bases, with 25 bases between. This CDR3 has 17 residues.

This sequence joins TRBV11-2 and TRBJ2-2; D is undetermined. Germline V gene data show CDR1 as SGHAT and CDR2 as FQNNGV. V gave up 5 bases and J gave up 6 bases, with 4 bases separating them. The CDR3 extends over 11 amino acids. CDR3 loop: CASSPAGELFF. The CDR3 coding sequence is TGTGCCAGCAGCCCGGCCGGGGAGCTGTTTTTT.

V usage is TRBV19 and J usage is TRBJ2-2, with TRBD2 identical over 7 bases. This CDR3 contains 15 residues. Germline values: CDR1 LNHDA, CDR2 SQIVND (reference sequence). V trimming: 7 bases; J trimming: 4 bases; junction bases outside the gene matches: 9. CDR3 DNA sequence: TGTGCCAGTACGCGGGGAGGGGATCGCACCGGGGAGCTGTTTTTT. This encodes CASTRGGDRTGELFF.

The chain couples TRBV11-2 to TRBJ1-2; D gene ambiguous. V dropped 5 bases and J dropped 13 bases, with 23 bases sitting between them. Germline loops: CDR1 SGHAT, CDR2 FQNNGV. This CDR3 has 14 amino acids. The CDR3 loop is CASSLDAASGASTF. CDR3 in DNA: TGTGCCAGCAGCCTGGACGCTGCGAGCGGTGCGTCCACCTTC.

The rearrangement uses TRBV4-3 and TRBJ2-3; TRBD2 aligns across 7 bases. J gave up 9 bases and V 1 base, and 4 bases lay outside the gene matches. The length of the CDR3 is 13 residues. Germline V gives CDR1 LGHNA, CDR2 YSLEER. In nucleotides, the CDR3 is TGCGCCAGCAGCCAAGGGGGGGGAAGGACGCAGTATTTT. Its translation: CASSQGGGRTQYF.

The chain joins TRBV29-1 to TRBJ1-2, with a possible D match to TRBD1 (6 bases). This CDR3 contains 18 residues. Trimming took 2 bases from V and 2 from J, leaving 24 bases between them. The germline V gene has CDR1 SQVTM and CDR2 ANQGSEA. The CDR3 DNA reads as TGCAGCGTTGAAAGTACGTCGAGCGAGGGGGTCCCAAACTATGGCTACACCTTC. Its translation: CSVESTSSEGVPNYGYTF.

The CDR3 sequence: CASSYDRVGYGYTF. The CDR3 nucleotides read TGTGCCAGCAGTTACGACAGGGTCGGATATGGCTACACCTTC. This chain connects TRBV6-5 to TRBJ1-2; 7 bases line up with TRBD1. The length of the CDR3 is 14 residues. Germline trimming cut 2 bases from V and 5 bases from J; bases unmatched to any gene: 5. The germline V gene has CDR1 MNHEY and CDR2 SVGAGI.

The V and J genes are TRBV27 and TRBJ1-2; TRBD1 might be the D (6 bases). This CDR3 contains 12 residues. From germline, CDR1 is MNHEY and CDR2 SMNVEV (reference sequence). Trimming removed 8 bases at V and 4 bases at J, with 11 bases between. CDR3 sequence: CASSDRRYGYTF. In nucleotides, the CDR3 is TGTGCCAGCTCCGACAGGCGCTATGGCTACACCTTC.

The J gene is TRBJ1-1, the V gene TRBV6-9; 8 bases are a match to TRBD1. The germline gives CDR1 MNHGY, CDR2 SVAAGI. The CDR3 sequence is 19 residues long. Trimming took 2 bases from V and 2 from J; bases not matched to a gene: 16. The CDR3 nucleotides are TGTGCCAGCAGTTATGGTGTTGGGGACAGGTCATTTCAAAACACTGAAGCTTTCTTT. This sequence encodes CASSYGVGDRSFQNTEAFF.

This chain's CDR3 is CASSFNQGARDTGELFF. The CDR3 DNA is TGTGCCAGCAGCTTCAACCAGGGGGCGCGTGACACCGGGGAGCTGTTTTTT. V and J are TRBV9 and TRBJ2-2, with 8 bases lining up with TRBD1. V shed 4 bases, J shed 3 bases, and the junction held 11 bases outside the gene matches. The CDR3 totals 17 residues. Germline CDR1 SGDLS, CDR2 YYNGEE. Based on the CDR3 plus reference TRBV9 and TRBJ2-2, the full variable domain is DSGVTQTPKHLITATGQRVTLRCSPRSGDLSVYWYQQSLDQGLQFLIQYYNGEERAKGNILERFSAQQFPDLHSELNLSSLELGDSALYFCASSFNQGARDTGELFFGEGSRLTVL.

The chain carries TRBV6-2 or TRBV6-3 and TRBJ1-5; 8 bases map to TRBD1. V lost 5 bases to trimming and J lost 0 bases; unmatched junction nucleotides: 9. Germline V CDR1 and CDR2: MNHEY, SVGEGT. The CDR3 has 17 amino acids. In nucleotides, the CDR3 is TGTGCCAGCAGTGGAGGACAGGGAGGTTATAGCAATCAGCCCCAGCATTTT. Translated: CASSGGQGGYSNQPQHF.

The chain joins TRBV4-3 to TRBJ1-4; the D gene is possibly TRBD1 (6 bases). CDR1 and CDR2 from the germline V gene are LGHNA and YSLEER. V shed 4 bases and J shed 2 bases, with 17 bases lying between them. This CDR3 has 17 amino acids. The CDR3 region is CASSRVQGRGTNEKLFF. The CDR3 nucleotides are TGCGCCAGCAGCCGAGTACAGGGAAGGGGGACTAATGAAAAACTGTTTTTT.

For the CDR3, the DNA is TGTGCCAGCAGCAACTTTCCGGTTTATGGCTACACCTTC. This translates into CASSNFPVYGYTF. The chain has TRBV6-1 and TRBJ1-2; no definite D call. The CDR3 consists of 13 residues. The ends were cut back, 6 bases at V and 5 bases at J, with 13 bases in the middle. The V gene's germline CDR1 is MNHNS and CDR2 SASEGT.

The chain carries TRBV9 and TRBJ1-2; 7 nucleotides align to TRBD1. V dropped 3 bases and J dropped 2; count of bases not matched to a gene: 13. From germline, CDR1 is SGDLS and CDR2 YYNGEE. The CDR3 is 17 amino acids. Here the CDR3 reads CASSAQGNAYPNYGYTF. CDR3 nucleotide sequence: TGTGCCAGCAGCGCACAGGGGAACGCGTATCCCAACTATGGCTACACCTTC.